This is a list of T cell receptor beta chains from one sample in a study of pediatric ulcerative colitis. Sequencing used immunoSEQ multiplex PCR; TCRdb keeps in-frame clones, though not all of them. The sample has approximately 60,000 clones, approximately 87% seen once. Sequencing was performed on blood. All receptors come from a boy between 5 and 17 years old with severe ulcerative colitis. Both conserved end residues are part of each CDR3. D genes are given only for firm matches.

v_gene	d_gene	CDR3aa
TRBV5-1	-	CASSLVGETEAFF
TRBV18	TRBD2	CASSDPGLAGPEQYF
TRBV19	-	CASRQSSTDTQYF
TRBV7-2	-	CASSQVEGYEQYF
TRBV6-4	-	CASSDPLLRERYEQYF
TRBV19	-	CASEIGSGGAHQPQHF
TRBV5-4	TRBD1	CASSLSLGQGNTEAFF
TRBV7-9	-	CASSKDRYGTEAFF
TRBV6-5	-	CASRDSGTNTIYF
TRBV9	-	CASSSTDWISQETQYF
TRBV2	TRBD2	CASSDPLAGLQETQYF
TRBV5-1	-	CASSSWTDSTDTQYF
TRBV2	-	CASSEAFLGTEAFF
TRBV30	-	CAWSKGGFNYGYTF
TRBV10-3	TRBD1	CAIRGQGSYNEQFF
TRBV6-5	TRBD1	CASRPGQGYGYTF
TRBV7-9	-	CASSPWGDGYTEAFF
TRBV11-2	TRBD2	CASSLERGFYNEQFF
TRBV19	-	CASSIGQGKAPRNQPQHF
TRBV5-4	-	CASSLHVNTEAFF
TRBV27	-	CATKNTGIDRETQYF
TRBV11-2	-	CASSSRVGNTEAFF
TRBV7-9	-	CASSFGDWGYTEAFF
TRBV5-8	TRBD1	CASRETGSSYNEQFF
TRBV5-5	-	CASRGGSGHYGYTF
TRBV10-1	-	CASSESGVNQPQHF
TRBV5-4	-	CASSLDPDDLYNEQFF
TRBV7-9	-	CASSLRGVGQTSGNTIYF
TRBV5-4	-	CASSPGRWAGELFF
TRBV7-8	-	CASSLAGPSYNEQFF
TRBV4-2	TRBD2	CASSQEPSGAYEQYF
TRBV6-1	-	CASSQSPTTEQFF
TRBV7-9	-	CASSLVLDANEQFF
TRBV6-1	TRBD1	CASTEGGQGGGYTF
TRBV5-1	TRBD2	CASSLLPGKLAGGENEQFF
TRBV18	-	CASSPLADLEAFF
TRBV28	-	CASSLWEAVQETQYF
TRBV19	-	CASKGERVSETQYF
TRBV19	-	CASSINDGYEQYF
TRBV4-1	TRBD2	CASSQGLAFEQFF
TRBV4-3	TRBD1	CASSQAGTADIDNEQFF
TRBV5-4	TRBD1	CASSEYRGSGGETQYF
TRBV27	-	CASSSPVREGSYEQYF
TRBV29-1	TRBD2	CSVGTVYGTSGTYEQYF
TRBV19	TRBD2	CASSTRLAGPNEQYF